The T cell receptor beta chain under discussion was sequenced for a study of graft-versus-host responses after intestinal transplantation. Whole-study context: Every recipient had anti-thymocyte globulin induction and two to four years of tacrolimus plus steroids.

General study findings and limits: With peak circulating GvH clone levels came an association with early post-transplant HvG declines. Analysis identified GvH clones in recipient marrow, with some appearing first in ileum or blood.

Comments on this clone: As yet, its antigen is unknown.

This table comes from immunoSEQ multiplex PCR, and its TCRdb copy is limited to in-frame clones, with some not included. Altogether approximately 75,000 clones are present, roughly 94% being singletons, with the ten largest covering around 0.57%. V dropped 2 bases and J dropped 2; count of bases not matched to a gene: 5. CDR1 and CDR2 (germline): MNHEY, SMNVEV (reference sequence). The CDR3 loop spans 16 amino acids. The origin of this receptor is a human donor who received an intestinal transplant. The specimen was unstimulated CD8+ T cells sorted from spleen or lymph node cells, collected before intestinal transplant. The chain recombines TRBV27 with TRBJ2-3; 9 bases line up with TRBD2. The CDR3 here is CASSLMTSGPTDTQYF. The CDR3 bases are TGTGCCAGCAGTTTAATGACTAGCGGCCCCACAGATACGCAGTATTTT.